This T cell receptor (beta chain) was profiled in a study of molecular identifiers for immune sequencing clone quantification. The study, taken as a whole, reports: Over 97% of effector molecules, yet under 1% of naive-cell molecules, were held by clones above 20 RNA copies.

TCRdb redid the calling of the PCR reads with MiXCR, one entry per CDR3 protein. The table lists about 32,000 distinct CDR3 sequences, 19% of them singletons. Ten or more counts support this clonotype. Its antigen is unknown. Libraries for naive CD8 T cells, which were made from about 19,000 to 1,100,000 sorted cells, drew on 10%, 30% or 50% of the RNA. Using a CD8+CD4-CCR7+CD45RA+ phenotype, naive CD8 T cells were sorted. The source of this sequence is a human donor in good health. Some libraries in this study had Jurkat cell RNA spiked in. Specimen: naive CD8+ T cells from blood, with Jurkat cell RNA spiked in. Subset meaning: FACS-sorted CD8+CD4-CCR7+CD45RA+ naive T cells.

The CDR3 here is CASSPGTRGEQYF. The CDR3 DNA is TGTGCCAGCAGCCCCGGGACCCGCGGCGAGCAGTACTTC. The chain has TRBV9 and TRBJ2-7; D tentatively reads TRBD1 or TRBD2 (5 bases each). This CDR3 is 13 amino acids long. V dropped 4 bases and J dropped 6 bases, with 14 bases sitting between them. CDR1 SGDLS and CDR2 YYNGEE come from the germline V gene.